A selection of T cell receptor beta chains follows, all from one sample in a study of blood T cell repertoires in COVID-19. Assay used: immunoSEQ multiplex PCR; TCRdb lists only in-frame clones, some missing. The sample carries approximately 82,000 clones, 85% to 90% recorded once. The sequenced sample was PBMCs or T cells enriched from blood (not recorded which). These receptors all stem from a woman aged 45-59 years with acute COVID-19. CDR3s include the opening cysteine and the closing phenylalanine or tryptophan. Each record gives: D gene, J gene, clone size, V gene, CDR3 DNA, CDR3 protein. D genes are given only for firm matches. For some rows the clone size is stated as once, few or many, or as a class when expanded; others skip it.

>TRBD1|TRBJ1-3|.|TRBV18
TGTGCCAGCTCACCCACAGGGGCCGGAAACACCATATATTTT
CASSPTGAGNTIYF
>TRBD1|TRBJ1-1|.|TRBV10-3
TGTGCCATCAGTGTCGGACAGGGAGGTGAGAACACTGAAGCTTTCTTT
CAISVGQGGENTEAFF
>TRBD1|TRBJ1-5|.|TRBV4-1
TGCGCCAGCAGCCGGACCCTTTGGGACAGGTTAGATCAGCCCCAGCATTTT
CASSRTLWDRLDQPQHF
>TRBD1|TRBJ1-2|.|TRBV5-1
TGCGCCAGCAGCTTGGGCGGGACAGGGGAAGGCTATGGCTACACCTTC
CASSLGGTGEGYGYTF
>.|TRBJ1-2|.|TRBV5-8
TGTGCCAGCAACCCAGGGAACTATGGCTACACCTTC
CASNPGNYGYTF
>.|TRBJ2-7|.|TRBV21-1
TGTGCCAGCAGACTAGCGGGAGAGGTCGAGCAGTACTTC
CASRLAGEVEQYF
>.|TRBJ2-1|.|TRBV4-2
TGTGCCAGCAGCCAAGGACCAACCGAGAGAGGGGGTGAGCAGTTCTTC
CASSQGPTERGGEQFF
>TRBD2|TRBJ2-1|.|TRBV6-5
TGTGCCAGCAGTTGGACTAGCGGCTCCTACAATGAGCAGTTCTTC
CASSWTSGSYNEQFF
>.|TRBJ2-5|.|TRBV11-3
TGTGCCAGCAGCTTAGAGGGGGGAAGGGAGACCCAGTACTTC
CASSLEGGRETQYF
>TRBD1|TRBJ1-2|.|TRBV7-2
TGTGCCAGCAGCAGGGGACAGGGGAACGGCTACACCTTC
CASSRGQGNGYTF
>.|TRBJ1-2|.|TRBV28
TGTGCCAGCAGTTCCCCGAGGGCAGGGGCTACCGCTAACTATGGCTACACCTTC
CASSSPRAGATANYGYTF
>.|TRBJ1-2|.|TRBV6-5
TGTGCCAGCAGTTACTCTCCCAGGAACGCCTATGGCTACACCTTC
CASSYSPRNAYGYTF
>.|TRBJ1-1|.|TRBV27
TGTGCCAGCAGACACTCGGGGAGGACTGAAGCTTTCTTT
CASRHSGRTEAFF
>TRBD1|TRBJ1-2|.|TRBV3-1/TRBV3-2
TGTGCCAGCAGCCAACTGCTGGGACAGGGAGTGGTCGGGGGCTACACCTTC
CASSQLLGQGVVGGYTF
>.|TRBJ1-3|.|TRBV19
TGTGCCAGTAGTAGGGAGACAGGCTACCCGTCTGGAAACACCATATATTTT
CASSRETGYPSGNTIYF
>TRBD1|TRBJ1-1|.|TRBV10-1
TGCGCCAGCAGTGAACGGACAGGACCGCTGAACACTGAAGCTTTCTTT
CASSERTGPLNTEAFF
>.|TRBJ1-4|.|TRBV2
TGTGCCAGCAGTGAAGTAGGGGCAGGGAAGCTTAATGAAAAACTGTTTTTT
CASSEVGAGKLNEKLFF
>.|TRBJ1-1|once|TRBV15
TGTGCCACCAGCAGAGGGGCCACCGTGAACACTGAAGCTTTCTTT
CATSRGATVNTEAFF
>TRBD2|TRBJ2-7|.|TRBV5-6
TGTGCCAGCAGCCAAGGACTAGCGGTCTCCTACGAGCAGTACTTC
CASSQGLAVSYEQYF
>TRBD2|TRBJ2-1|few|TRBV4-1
TGCGCCAGCAGCCAAGTCGTTTCACTAGCGTTCATATCCAATGAGCAGTTCTTC
CASSQVVSLAFISNEQFF
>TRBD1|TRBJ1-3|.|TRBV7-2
TGTGCCAGCAGCCTAGGGGACAGGGTGGCTGGAAACACCATATATTTT
CASSLGDRVAGNTIYF
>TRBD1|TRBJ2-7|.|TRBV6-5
TGTGCCAGCCTTTGGACAGGGTCCGAGCAGTACTTC
CASLWTGSEQYF
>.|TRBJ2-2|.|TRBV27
TGTGCCAGCAGTCGGGGACATCGCGGTACCGGGGAGCTGTTTTTT
CASSRGHRGTGELFF
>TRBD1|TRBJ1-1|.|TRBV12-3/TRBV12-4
TGTGCCAGCTTCAGGACAGGGAACACTGAAGCTTTCTTT
CASFRTGNTEAFF
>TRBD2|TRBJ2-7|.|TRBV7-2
TGTGCCAGCAGCCCCGCGGGGGGCCGAACCTACGAGCAGTACTTC
CASSPAGGRTYEQYF